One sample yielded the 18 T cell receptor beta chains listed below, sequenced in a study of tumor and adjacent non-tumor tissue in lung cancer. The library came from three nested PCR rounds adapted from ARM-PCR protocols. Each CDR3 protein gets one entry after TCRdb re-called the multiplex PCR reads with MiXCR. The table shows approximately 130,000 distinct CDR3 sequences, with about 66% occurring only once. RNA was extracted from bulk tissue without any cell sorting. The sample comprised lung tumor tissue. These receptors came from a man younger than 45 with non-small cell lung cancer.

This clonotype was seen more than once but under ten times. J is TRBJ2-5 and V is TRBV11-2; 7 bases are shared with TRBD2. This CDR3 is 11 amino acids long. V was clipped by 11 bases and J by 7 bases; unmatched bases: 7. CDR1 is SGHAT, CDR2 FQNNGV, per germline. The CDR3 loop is CASWGRGTQYF. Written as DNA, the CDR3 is TGTGCCTCTTGGGGGAGGGGGACCCAGTACTTC.

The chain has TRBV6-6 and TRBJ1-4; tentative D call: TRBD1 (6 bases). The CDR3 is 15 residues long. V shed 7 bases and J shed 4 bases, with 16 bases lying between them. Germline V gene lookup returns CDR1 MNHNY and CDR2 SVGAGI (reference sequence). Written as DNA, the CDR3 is TGTGCCAGCAATCCAAACAGGGATGTTAATGAAAAACTGTTTTTT. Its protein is CASNPNRDVNEKLFF.

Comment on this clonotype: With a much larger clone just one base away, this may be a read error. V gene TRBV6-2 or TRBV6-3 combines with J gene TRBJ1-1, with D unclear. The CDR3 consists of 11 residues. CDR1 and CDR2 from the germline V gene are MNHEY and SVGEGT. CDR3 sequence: CVSSSGTEAFF. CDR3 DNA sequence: TGTGTCAGCAGTTCCGGGACTGAAGCTTTCTTT.

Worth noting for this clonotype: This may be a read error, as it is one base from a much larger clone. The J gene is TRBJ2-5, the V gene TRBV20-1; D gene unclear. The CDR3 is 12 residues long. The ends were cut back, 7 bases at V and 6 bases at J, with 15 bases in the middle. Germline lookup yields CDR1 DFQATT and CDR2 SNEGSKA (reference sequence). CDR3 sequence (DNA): TGCAGTGGTTGGTGGATACAAAAGACCCAGTACTTC. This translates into CSGWWIQKTQYF.

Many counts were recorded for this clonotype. DNA for the CDR3: TGTGCCAGCAGCCCAATTAGCGGGACACCAGATACGCAGTATTTT. Its translation: CASSPISGTPDTQYF. The V gene is TRBV6-5, the J gene TRBJ2-3; 8 nucleotides align to TRBD2. This CDR3 is 15 amino acids long. V dropped 6 bases and J dropped 4; count of bases not matched to a gene: 9. Germline CDR1 MNHEY, CDR2 SVGAGI.

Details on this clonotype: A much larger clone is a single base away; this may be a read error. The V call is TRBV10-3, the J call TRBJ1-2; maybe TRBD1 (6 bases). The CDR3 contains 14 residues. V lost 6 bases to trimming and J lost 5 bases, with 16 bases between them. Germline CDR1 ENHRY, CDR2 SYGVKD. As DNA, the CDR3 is TGTGCCATCAGGGACTCCGGGACAACTTATGGCTACACCTTC. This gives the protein CAIRDSGTTYGYTF.

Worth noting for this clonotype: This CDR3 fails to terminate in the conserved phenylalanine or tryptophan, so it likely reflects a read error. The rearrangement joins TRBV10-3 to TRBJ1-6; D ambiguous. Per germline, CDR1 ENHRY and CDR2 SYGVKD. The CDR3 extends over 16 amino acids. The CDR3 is CAISESSGPYNSPLHY. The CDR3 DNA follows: TGTGCCATCAGTGAGTCGAGCGGCCCCTATAATTCACCACTCCACTAT.

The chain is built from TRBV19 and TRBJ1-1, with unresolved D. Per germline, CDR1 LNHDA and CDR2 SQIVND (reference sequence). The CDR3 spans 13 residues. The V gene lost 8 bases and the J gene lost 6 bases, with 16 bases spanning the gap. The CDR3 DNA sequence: TGTGCCAGTTGTGACCGTCCAAACTCTGAAGCTTTCTTT. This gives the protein CASCDRPNSEAFF.

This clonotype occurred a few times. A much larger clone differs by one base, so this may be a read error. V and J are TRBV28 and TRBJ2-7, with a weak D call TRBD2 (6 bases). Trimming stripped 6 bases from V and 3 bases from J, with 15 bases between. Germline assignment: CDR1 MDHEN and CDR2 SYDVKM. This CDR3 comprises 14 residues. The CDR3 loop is CASRARTGDYEQYF. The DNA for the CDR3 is TGTGCCAGCAGGGCTAGGACGGGAGACTACGAGCAGTACTTC.

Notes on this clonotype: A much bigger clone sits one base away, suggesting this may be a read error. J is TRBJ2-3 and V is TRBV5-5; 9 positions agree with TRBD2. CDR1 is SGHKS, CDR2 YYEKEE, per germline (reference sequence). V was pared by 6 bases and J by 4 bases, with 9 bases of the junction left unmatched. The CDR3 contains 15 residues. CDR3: CASIFRRGGSDTQYF. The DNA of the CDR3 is TGTGCCAGCATCTTCCGGCGGGGGGGCTCAGATACGCAGTATTTT.

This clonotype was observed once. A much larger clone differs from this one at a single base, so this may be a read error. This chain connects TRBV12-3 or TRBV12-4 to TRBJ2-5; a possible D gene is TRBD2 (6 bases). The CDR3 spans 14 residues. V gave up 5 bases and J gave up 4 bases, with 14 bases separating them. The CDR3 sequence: CASSLRDGGETQYF. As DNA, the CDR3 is TGTGCCAGCAGTCTCCGGGACGGGGGAGAGACCCAGTACTTC.

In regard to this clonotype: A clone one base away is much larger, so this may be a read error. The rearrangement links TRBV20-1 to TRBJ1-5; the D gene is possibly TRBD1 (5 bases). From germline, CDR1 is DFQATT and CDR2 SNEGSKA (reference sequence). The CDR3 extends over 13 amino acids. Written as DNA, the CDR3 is TGCAATGCTAGAGATTCTGGGACTCCAGACCAGCATTTT. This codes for CNARDSGTPDQHF.

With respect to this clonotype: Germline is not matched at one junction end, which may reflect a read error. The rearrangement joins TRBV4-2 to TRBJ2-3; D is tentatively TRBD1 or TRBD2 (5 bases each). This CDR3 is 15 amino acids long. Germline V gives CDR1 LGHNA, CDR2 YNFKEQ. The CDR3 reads CASSRDLRDQDTQYF. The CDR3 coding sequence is TGTGCCAGCAGCCGAGATTTAAGGGACCAAGATACGCAGTATTTC.

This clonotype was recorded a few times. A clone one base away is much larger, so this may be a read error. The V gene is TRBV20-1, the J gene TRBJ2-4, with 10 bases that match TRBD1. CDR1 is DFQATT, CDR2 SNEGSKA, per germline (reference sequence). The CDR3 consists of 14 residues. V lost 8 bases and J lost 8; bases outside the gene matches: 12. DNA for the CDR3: TGCAGTCCTGGACAGGGACAGGGGAGGGACATTCAGTACTTC. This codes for CSPGQGQGRDIQYF.

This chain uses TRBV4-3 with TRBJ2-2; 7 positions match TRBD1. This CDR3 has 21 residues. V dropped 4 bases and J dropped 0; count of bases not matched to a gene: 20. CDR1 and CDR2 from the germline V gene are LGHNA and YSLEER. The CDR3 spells CASSPNYLGKGTATNTGELFF. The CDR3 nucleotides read TGCGCCAGCAGCCCAAACTACCTTGGGAAAGGGACAGCCACGAACACCGGGGAGCTGTTTTTT.

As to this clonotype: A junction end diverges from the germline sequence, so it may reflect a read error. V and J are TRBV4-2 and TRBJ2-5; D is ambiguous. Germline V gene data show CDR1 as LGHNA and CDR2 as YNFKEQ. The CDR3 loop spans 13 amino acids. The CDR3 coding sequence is TGTGCCAGGAGCCAAGATAGTGGAGCGACCCGGTACTTC. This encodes CARSQDSGATRYF.

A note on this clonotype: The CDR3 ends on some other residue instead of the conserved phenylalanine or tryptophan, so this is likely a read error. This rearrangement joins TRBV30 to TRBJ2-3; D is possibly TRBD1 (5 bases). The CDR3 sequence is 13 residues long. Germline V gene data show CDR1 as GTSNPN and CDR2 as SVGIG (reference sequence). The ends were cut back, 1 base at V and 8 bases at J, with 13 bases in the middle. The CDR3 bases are TGTGCCTGGAGTGGACAGAAGTACGGTACGCAGTATTCT. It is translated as CAWSGQKYGTQYS.

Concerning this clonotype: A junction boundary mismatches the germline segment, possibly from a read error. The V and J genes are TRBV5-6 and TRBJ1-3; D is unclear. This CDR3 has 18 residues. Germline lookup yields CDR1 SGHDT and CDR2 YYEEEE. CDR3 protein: CARSSDATEGRFGNTIYF. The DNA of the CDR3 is TGTGCCAGGAGCTCTGACGCCACAGAGGGCAGGTTTGGAAACACCATATATTTT.